What follows are 8 T cell receptor beta chains derived from one specimen sequenced in a study of OX40 agonist ivuxolimab in advanced cancers. The library was prepared using the immunoSEQ multiplex PCR assay. TCRdb carries this immuneACCESS record with in-frame sequences only. Its versions omit some clonotypes, under half of them owing to an unresolved V gene in the studies checked, with the rest unexplained. In this sample the table shows some 57,000 clones, around 92% of which occur a single time. Of the sample, approximately 20% falls within the top ten clones. Material: CD4+ or CD8+ T cells sorted from blood, obtained in a trial of the OX40 agonist ivuxolimab. Receptors originate from an adult with an advanced solid tumor such as melanoma, head and neck, liver or kidney cancer.

The chain is built from TRBV28 and TRBJ1-2, with 8 bases fitting TRBD1. Trimming cost V 1 base and J 6 bases; bases outside gene matches: 7. CDR3 length equals 15 residues. Germline CDR1 reads MDHEN; CDR2 reads SYDVKM. CDR3 loop: CASSLYRPGGNGYTF. The CDR3 DNA follows: TGTGCCAGCAGTTTATATCGTCCAGGGGGCAATGGCTACACCTTC.

The chain links TRBV30 to TRBJ1-3; a possible D gene is TRBD1 (6 bases). With 5 bases removed from V and 2 bases from J, the gap between germline ends came to 10 bases. The CDR3 covers 13 residues. Germline V gives CDR1 GTSNPN, CDR2 SVGIG (reference sequence). CDR3 region: CAWADSTGNTIYF. CDR3 DNA sequence: TGTGCCTGGGCGGACAGTACTGGAAACACCATATATTTT. The full variable domain, its missing parts supplied by reference TRBV30 and TRBJ1-3, is SQTIHQWPATLVQPVGSPLSLECTVEGTSNPNLYWYRQAAGRGLQLLFYSVGIGQISSEVPQNLSASRPQDRQFILSSKKLLLSDSGFYLCAWADSTGNTIYFGEGSWLTVV.

The rearrangement uses TRBV7-9 and TRBJ1-2; D is uncertain. Germline CDR1 SEHNR, CDR2 FQNEAQ (reference sequence). The CDR3 is 14 residues long. Trimming took 4 bases from V and 5 from J, leaving 14 bases between them. CDR3 in DNA: TGTGCCAGCAGCTCAGCGGGTACAGCATATGGCTACACCTTC. Protein sequence: CASSSAGTAYGYTF.

This rearrangement joins TRBV28 to TRBJ2-7, with 7 bases aligning to TRBD1. J lost 5 bases, V lost 3 bases, and 7 bases had no gene match. The CDR3 has 14 amino acids. Germline loops: CDR1 MDHEN, CDR2 SYDVKM. CDR3 sequence: CASSLTGSGNEQYF. Written as DNA, the CDR3 is TGTGCCAGCAGTTTGACAGGGAGTGGCAACGAGCAGTACTTC. The entire variable domain, with the rest obtained from reference TRBV28 and TRBJ2-7, is as follows: DVKVTQSSRYLVKRTGEKVFLECVQDMDHENMFWYRQDPGLGLRLIYFSYDVKMKEKGDIPEGYSVSREKKERFSLILESASTNQTSMYLCASSLTGSGNEQYFGPGTRLTVT.

In regard to this clone: This specimen includes other DNA sequences encoding the same CDR3. V gene TRBV11-2 combines with J gene TRBJ2-3; no clear D. CDR3 length: 12 amino acids. V was cut by 1 base and J by 3 bases, with 2 bases left in between. Germline V gives CDR1 SGHAT, CDR2 FQNNGV. DNA of the CDR3: TGTGCCAGCAGCTTAGGAACAGATACGCAGTATTTT. It encodes CASSLGTDTQYF.

The chain employs TRBV20-1 and TRBJ1-1; no firm D call. Trimming took 5 bases from V and 9 from J, leaving 13 bases between them. Germline CDR1 DFQATT, CDR2 SNEGSKA (reference sequence). The CDR3 runs to 11 residues. The CDR3 loop is CSAARVSQAFF. CDR3 DNA: TGCAGTGCTGCCAGAGTAAGCCAAGCTTTCTTT.

The chain joins TRBV11-2 to TRBJ2-3; TRBD1 is a possible D gene (5 bases). Germline V gives CDR1 SGHAT, CDR2 FQNNGV. The CDR3 has 15 residues. V lost 1 base and J lost 5, with 13 bases in between. The CDR3 spells CASSLGQGSVDTQYF. In DNA form, the CDR3 reads TGTGCCAGCAGCTTAGGGCAGGGCTCGGTAGATACGCAGTATTTT.

In DNA, the CDR3 is TGTGCCAGCAGTTACGGACCCACTCAGCCCCAGCATTTT. As protein: CASSYGPTQPQHF. The chain links TRBV6-6 to TRBJ1-5; D not certain. Germline V gene data show CDR1 as MNHNY and CDR2 as SVGAGI (reference sequence). The germline V and J ends were trimmed by 2 bases and 6 bases, with 8 bases remaining between them. The CDR3 runs to 13 residues.